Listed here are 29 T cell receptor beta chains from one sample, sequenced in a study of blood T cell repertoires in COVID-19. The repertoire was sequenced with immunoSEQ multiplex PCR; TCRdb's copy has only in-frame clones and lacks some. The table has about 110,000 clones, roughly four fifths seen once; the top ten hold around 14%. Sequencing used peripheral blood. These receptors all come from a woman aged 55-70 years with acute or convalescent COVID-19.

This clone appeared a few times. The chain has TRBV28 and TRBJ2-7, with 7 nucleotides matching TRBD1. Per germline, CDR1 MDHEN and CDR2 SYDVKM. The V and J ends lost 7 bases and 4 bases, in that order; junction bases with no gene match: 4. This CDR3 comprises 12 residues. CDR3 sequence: CASTQQGYEQYF. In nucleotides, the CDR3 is TGTGCCAGCACCCAACAGGGGTACGAGCAGTACTTC. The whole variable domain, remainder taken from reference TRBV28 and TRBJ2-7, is DVKVTQSSRYLVKRTGEKVFLECVQDMDHENMFWYRQDPGLGLRLIYFSYDVKMKEKGDIPEGYSVSREKKERFSLILESASTNQTSMYLCASTQQGYEQYFGPGTRLTVT.

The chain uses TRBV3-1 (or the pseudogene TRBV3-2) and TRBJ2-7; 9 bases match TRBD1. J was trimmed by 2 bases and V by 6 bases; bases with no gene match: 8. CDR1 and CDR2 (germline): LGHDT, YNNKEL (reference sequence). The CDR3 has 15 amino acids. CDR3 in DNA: TGTGCCAGCAGTCCGATGGGACAGGGTACCTACGAGCAGTACTTC. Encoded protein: CASSPMGQGTYEQYF.

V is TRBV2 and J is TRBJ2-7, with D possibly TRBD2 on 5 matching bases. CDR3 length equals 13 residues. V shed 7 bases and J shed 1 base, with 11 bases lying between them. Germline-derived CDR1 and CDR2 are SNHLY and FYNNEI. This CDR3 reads CASISGISYEQYF. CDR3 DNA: TGTGCCAGCATATCGGGAATTTCCTACGAGCAGTACTTC.

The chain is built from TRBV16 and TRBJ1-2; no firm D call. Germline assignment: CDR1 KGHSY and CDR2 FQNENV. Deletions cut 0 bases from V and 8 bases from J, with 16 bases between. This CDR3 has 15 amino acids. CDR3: CASSQSGVFDRGYTF. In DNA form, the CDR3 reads TGTGCCAGCAGCCAATCGGGCGTCTTCGATCGCGGCTACACCTTC.

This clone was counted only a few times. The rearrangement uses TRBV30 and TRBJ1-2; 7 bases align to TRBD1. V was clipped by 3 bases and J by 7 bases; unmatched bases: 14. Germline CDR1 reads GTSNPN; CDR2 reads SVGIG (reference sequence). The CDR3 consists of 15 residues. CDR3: CAWSADTQGRSGYTF. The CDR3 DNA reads TGTGCCTGGAGCGCGGATACACAGGGGCGGAGTGGCTACACCTTC.

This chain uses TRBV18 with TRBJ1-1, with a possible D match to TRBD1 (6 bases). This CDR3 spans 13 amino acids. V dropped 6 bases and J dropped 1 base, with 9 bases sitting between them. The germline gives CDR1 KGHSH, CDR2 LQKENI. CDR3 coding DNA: TGTGCCAGCTCGTCGACAGGGAACACTGAAGCTTTCTTT. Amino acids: CASSSTGNTEAFF.

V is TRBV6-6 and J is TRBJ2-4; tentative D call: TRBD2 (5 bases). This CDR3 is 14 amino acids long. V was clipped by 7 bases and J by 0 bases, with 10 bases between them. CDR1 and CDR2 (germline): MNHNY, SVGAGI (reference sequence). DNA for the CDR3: TGTGCCAGCACAGCCGGGATAGCCAAAAACATTCAGTACTTC. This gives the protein CASTAGIAKNIQYF.

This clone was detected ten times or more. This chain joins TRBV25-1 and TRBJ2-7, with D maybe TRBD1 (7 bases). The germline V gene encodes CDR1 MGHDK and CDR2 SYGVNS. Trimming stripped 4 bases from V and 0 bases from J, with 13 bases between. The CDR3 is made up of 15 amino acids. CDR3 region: CASSGRDSSSYEQYF. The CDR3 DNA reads TGTGCCAGCAGTGGGCGGGACAGCAGCTCCTACGAGCAGTACTTC.

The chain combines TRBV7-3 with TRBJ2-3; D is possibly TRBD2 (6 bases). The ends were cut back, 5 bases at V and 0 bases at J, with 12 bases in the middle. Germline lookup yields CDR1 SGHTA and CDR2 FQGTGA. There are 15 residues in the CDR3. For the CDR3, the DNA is TGTGCCAGCAGCCGTAGCGGCTCTAGCACAGATACGCAGTATTTT. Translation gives CASSRSGSSTDTQYF.

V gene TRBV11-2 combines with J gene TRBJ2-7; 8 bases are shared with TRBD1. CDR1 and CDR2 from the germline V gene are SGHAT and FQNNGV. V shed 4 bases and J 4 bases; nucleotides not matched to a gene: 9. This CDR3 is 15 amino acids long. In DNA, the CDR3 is TGTGCCAGCAGCTCCAAGGACAGGGATAGGTACGAGCAGTACTTC. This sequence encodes CASSSKDRDRYEQYF.

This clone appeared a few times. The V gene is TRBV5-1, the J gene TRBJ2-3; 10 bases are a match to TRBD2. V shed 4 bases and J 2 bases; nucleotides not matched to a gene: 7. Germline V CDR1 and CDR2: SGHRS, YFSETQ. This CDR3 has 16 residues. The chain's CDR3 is CASSPGLAAITDTQYF. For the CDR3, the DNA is TGCGCCAGCAGCCCCGGACTAGCGGCCATCACAGATACGCAGTATTTT.

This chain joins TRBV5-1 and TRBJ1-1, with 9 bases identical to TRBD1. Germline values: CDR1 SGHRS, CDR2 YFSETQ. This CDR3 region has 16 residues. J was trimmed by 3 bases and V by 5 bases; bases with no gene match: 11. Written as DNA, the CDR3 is TGCGCCAGCAGGACACAGGGGGCCGGGATTGACACTGAAGCTTTCTTT. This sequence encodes CASRTQGAGIDTEAFF.

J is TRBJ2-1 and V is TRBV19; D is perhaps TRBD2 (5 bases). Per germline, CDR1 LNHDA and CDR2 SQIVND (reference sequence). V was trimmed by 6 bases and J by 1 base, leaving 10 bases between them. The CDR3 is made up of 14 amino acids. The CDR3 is CASSGVGSYNEQFF. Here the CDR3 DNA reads TGTGCCAGTAGCGGGGTCGGGTCCTACAATGAGCAGTTCTTC.

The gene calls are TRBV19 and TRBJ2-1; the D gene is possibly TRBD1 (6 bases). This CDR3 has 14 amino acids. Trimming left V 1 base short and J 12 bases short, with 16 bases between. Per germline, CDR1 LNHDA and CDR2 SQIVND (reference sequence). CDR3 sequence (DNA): TGTGCCAGTAGTATAGTCCAGGGAAGAGGGGGGCAGTTCTTC. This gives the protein CASSIVQGRGGQFF.

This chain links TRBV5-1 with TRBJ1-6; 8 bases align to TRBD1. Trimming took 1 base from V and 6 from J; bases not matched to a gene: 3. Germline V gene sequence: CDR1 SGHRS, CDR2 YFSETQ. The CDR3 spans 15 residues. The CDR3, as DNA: TGCGCCAGCAGCTTGTTTCAGGGGGCTAATTCACCCCTCCACTTT. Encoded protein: CASSLFQGANSPLHF.

The CDR3 spells CAISESRAGGDEQFF. CDR3 DNA sequence: TGTGCCATCAGTGAGTCGAGGGCAGGGGGCGATGAGCAGTTCTTC. The gene calls are TRBV10-3 and TRBJ2-1; 8 bases line up with TRBD1. V lost 0 bases to trimming and J lost 8 bases; unmatched junction nucleotides: 6. The CDR3 has 15 amino acids. CDR1 is ENHRY and CDR2 is SYGVKD in the germline V gene.

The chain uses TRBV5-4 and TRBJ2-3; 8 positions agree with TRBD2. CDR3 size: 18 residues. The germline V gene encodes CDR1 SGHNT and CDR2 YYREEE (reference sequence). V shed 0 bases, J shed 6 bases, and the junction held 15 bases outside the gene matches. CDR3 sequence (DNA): TGTGCCAGCAGCTTGGATTCGGTGTTTAGCGGGAATACGGATACGCAGTATTTT. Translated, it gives CASSLDSVFSGNTDTQYF.

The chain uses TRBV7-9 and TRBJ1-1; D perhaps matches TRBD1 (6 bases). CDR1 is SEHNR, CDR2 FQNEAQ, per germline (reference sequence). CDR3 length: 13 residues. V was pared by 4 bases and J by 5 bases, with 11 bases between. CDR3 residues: CASSSVRGTEAFF. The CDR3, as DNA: TGTGCCAGCAGCTCGGTCAGGGGTACTGAAGCTTTCTTT.

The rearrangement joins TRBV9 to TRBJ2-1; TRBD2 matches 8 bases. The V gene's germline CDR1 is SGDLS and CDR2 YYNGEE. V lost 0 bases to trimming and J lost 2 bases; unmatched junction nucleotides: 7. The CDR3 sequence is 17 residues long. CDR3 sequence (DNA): TGTGCCAGCAGCGTAGGAAGGGGACTAGGAACCTACAATGAGCAGTTCTTC. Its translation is CASSVGRGLGTYNEQFF.

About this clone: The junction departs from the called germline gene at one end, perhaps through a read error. The CDR3 sequence: CASSPRQGASTF. The CDR3 nucleotides are TGTGCCAGCAGCCCCCGACAGGGGGCCAGTACATTT. The V gene is TRBV3-1 (or the pseudogene TRBV3-2), the J gene TRBJ1-1; the match to TRBD1 covers 10 bases. The CDR3 has 12 amino acids. Germline assignment: CDR1 LGHDT and CDR2 YNNKEL (reference sequence).

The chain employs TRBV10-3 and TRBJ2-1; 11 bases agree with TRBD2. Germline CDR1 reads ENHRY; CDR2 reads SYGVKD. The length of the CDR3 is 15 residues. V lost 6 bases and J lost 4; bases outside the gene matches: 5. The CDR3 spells CAIRTLAGGYNEQFF. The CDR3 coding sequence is TGTGCCATCAGGACCCTAGCGGGGGGTTACAATGAGCAGTTCTTC.

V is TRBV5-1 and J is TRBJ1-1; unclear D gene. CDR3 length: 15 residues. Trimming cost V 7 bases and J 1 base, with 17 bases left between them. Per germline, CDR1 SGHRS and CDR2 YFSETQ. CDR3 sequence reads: CASADLGSSNTEAFF. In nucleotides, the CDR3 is TGCGCCAGCGCTGACCTGGGCAGCTCGAACACTGAAGCTTTCTTT.

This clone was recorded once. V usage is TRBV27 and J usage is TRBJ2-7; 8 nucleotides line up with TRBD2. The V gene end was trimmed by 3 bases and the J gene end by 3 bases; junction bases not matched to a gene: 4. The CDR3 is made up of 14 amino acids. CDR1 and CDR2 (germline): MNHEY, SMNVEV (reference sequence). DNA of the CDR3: TGTGCCAGCAGTTTTAGCGGGACCTTCTACGAGCAGTACTTC. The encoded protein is CASSFSGTFYEQYF.

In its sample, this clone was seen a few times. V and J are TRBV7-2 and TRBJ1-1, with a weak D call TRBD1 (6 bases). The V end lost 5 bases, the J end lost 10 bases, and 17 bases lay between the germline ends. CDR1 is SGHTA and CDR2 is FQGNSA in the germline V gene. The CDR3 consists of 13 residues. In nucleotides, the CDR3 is TGTGCCAGCAGCCGAGAACAGGGACGAGGAGCTTTCTTT. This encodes CASSREQGRGAFF.

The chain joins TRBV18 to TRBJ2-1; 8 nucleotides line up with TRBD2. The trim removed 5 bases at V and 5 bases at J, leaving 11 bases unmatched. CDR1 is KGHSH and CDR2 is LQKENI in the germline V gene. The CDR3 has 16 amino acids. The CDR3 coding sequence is TGTGCCAGCTCATCCCCCTTTAGCGGGGCAAACAATGAGCAGTTCTTC. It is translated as CASSSPFSGANNEQFF.

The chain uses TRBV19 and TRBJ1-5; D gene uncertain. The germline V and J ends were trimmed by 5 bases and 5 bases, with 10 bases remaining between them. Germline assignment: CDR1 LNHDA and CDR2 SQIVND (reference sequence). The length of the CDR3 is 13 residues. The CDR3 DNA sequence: TGTGCCAGTAGTGACACGGGAGATCAGCCCCAGCATTTT. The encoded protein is CASSDTGDQPQHF.

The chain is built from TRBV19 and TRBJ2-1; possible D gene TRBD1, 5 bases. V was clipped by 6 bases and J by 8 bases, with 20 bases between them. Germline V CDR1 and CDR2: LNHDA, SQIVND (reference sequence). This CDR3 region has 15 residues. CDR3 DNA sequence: TGTGCCAGTAGAAGAGCAGATAACAGGCTTTATGAGCAGTTCTTC. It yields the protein CASRRADNRLYEQFF. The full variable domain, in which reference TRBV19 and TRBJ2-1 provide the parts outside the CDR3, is DGGITQSPKYLFRKEGQNVTLSCEQNLNHDAMYWYRQDPGQGLRLIYYSQIVNDFQKGDIAEGYSVSREKKESFPLTVTSAQKNPTAFYLCASRRADNRLYEQFFGPGTRLTVL.

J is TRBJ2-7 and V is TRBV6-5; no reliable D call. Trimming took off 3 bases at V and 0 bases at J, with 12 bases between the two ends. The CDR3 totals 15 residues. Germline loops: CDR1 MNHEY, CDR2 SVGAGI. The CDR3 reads CASSYRGGASYEQYF. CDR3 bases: TGTGCCAGCAGTTATCGAGGCGGCGCCTCCTACGAGCAGTACTTC.

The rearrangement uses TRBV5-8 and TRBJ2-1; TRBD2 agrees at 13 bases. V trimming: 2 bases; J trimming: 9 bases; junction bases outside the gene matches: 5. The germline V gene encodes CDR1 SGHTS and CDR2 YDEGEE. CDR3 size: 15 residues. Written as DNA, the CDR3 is TGTGCCAGCAGCTTCCAACTAGCGGGGGGGTCTGAGCAGTTCTTC. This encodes CASSFQLAGGSEQFF.